One sample yielded the 21 T cell receptor beta chains listed below, sequenced in a study of PD-1 blockade in mismatch repair-deficient tumors. Produced via immunoSEQ multiplex PCR; TCRdb's table is partial and in-frame only. Found here are some 130,000 clones, about nine tenths of them singletons; the top ten hold about 10%. The sample in question was peripheral blood, obtained just over 70 weeks after starting pembrolizumab. These receptors were collected from an adult with mismatch repair-deficient cancer.

The V and J genes are TRBV15 and TRBJ2-3; possible D gene TRBD2, 7 bases. The CDR3 consists of 14 residues. V lost 8 bases to trimming and J lost 0 bases, with 12 bases between them. The germline V gene has CDR1 LNHNV and CDR2 YYDKDF (reference sequence). The CDR3 nucleotides read TGTGCCACCGCAGCGGGACATAGCACAGATACGCAGTATTTT. It yields the protein CATAAGHSTDTQYF.

The CDR3 DNA reads as TGTGCTAGTGGTCATGCAGATACGCAGTATTTT. Translated, it gives CASGHADTQYF. This chain links TRBV12-5 with TRBJ2-3; no reliable D call. V gave up 5 bases and J gave up 4 bases, with 4 bases separating them. In germline, CDR1 is LGHNT, CDR2 FRNRAP. This CDR3 comprises 11 residues.

CDR3 coding DNA: TGCGCCAGCAGTCAATCCTTAAGACTCACAGGGGAAGGTTCCTACGAGCAGTACTTC. It yields the protein CASSQSLRLTGEGSYEQYF. The V and J genes are TRBV23-1 and TRBJ2-7; TRBD1 matches 7 bases. TRBV23-1 is an open reading frame, and its role is uncertain. This CDR3 region has 19 residues. The V segment lost 0 bases and the J segment 1 base; nucleotides outside the gene matches: 15.

The rearrangement links TRBV6-6 to TRBJ2-7; D may be TRBD1 (6 bases). Germline CDR1 MNHNY, CDR2 SVGAGI (reference sequence). V lost 5 bases and J 9 bases, leaving 20 bases between the germline ends. This CDR3 spans 14 amino acids. CDR3 in DNA: TGTGCCAGCAGTCACACAGGGACCGCGGCTGGGCAGTACTTC. It encodes CASSHTGTAAGQYF.

This chain uses TRBV27 with TRBJ2-2, with a possible D match to TRBD1 (6 bases). Germline V lookup: CDR1 MNHEY, CDR2 SMNVEV (reference sequence). This CDR3 contains 15 residues. Trimming pared 3 bases from V and 4 bases from J, leaving 12 bases between. CDR3 DNA sequence: TGTGCCAGCAGTTTGTTCTCAGGGGTCACCGGGGAGCTGTTTTTT. It translates to CASSLFSGVTGELFF.

The chain links TRBV6-5 to TRBJ2-7, with a tentative D call TRBD1 (6 bases). Trimming pared 5 bases from V and 5 bases from J, leaving 13 bases between. This CDR3 comprises 13 residues. Germline V CDR1 and CDR2: MNHEY, SVGAGI. CDR3 region: CASSTDRNHEQYF. In DNA, the CDR3 is TGTGCCAGCAGTACCGACAGGAACCACGAGCAGTACTTC.

This chain joins TRBV29-1 and TRBJ1-3; possibly TRBD1 for D (5 bases). This CDR3 contains 15 residues. Germline V gene lookup returns CDR1 SQVTM and CDR2 ANQGSEA. Trimming left V 5 bases short and J 0 bases short, with 14 bases between. The CDR3 loop is CSVRDGGLSGNTIYF. CDR3 DNA: TGCAGCGTTAGGGACGGAGGACTCTCTGGAAACACCATATATTTT.

The V and J genes are TRBV14 and TRBJ1-1; no reliable D call. Germline CDR1 and CDR2: SGHDN and FVKESK. V dropped 1 base and J dropped 3 bases, with 15 bases sitting between them. The CDR3 consists of 16 residues. CDR3 residues: CASSQAWWSGDTEAFF. DNA of the CDR3: TGTGCCAGCAGCCAAGCCTGGTGGAGCGGGGACACTGAAGCTTTCTTT.

The chain joins TRBV6-6 to TRBJ2-7, with 8 bases aligning to TRBD2. CDR1 and CDR2 from the germline V gene are MNHNY and SVGAGI (reference sequence). CDR3 length: 13 amino acids. V gave up 6 bases and J gave up 3 bases; unmatched junction bases: 4. CDR3 DNA sequence: TGTGCCAGCAGAGGAGCGGGAGACTACGAGCAGTACTTC. Its protein product is CASRGAGDYEQYF.

The chain employs TRBV7-9 and TRBJ2-7; D not certain. CDR3 size: 12 residues. Trimming took off 6 bases at V and 1 base at J, with 7 bases between the two ends. The V gene's germline CDR1 is SEHNR and CDR2 FQNEAQ (reference sequence). CDR3: CASRGRSYEQYF. CDR3 DNA sequence: TGTGCCAGCAGAGGGCGTTCCTACGAGCAGTACTTC.

The CDR3 region has the DNA TGTGCCAGCAGAACCGGGACAGGGGGTCACGAGCAGTACTTC. Translation gives CASRTGTGGHEQYF. The V and J genes are TRBV28 and TRBJ2-7; 11 bases are a match to TRBD1. Germline V gene sequence: CDR1 MDHEN, CDR2 SYDVKM. The J segment lost 5 bases and the V segment lost 6 bases, leaving 6 bases of the junction unmatched. The CDR3 extends over 14 amino acids.

The chain recombines TRBV6-1 with TRBJ2-7; no reliable D call. The germline V gene encodes CDR1 MNHNS and CDR2 SASEGT. Trimming removed 5 bases from V and 3 bases from J, with 2 bases in between. The CDR3 contains 10 residues. The CDR3 DNA reads TGTGCCAGCAGTTACTACGAGCAGTACTTC. Amino acid sequence: CASSYYEQYF.

In nucleotides, the CDR3 is TGTGCCAGCGGGGCGAACACAGATACGCAGTATTTT. It encodes CASGANTDTQYF. This chain connects TRBV9 to TRBJ2-3; D may be TRBD1 (5 bases). Germline loops: CDR1 SGDLS, CDR2 YYNGEE. V shed 7 bases and J shed 2 bases, with 8 bases lying between them. This CDR3 region has 12 residues.

CDR3 sequence: CASSFSQGYEQYF. CDR3 sequence (DNA): TGTGCCAGCAGTTTCTCACAGGGCTACGAGCAGTACTTC. V and J are TRBV27 and TRBJ2-7; TRBD1 might be the D (6 bases). The CDR3 has 13 residues. Germline V gives CDR1 MNHEY, CDR2 SMNVEV (reference sequence). The V end lost 3 bases, the J end lost 3 bases, and 9 bases lay between the germline ends.

The chain couples TRBV4-2 to TRBJ1-3; D remains unclear. In germline, CDR1 is LGHNA, CDR2 YNFKEQ. Trimming took off 1 base at V and 4 bases at J, with 5 bases between the two ends. CDR3 size: 13 residues. This chain's CDR3 is CASSQGQGNTIYF. The CDR3 DNA follows: TGTGCCAGCAGCCAAGGGCAGGGAAACACCATATATTTT.

This rearrangement joins TRBV7-9 to TRBJ2-7; a weak D match, TRBD2 (7 bases). V was shortened by 5 bases and J by 5 bases, with 19 bases between the two germline ends. This CDR3 spans 15 amino acids. Germline values: CDR1 SEHNR, CDR2 FQNEAQ (reference sequence). Here the CDR3 reads CASSGGGGASHEQYF. In DNA, the CDR3 is TGTGCCAGCAGCGGAGGGGGGGGCGCAAGCCACGAGCAGTACTTC.

DNA of the CDR3: TGTGCCAGCAGTTCCCCCGGGAGTTTGACAGATACGCAGTATTTT. As protein: CASSSPGSLTDTQYF. This sequence joins TRBV6-6 and TRBJ2-3; D may be TRBD2 (6 bases). The CDR3 runs 15 residues. V was shortened by 4 bases and J by 3 bases, with 14 bases between the two germline ends. Germline V gives CDR1 MNHNY, CDR2 SVGAGI (reference sequence).

This chain uses TRBV6-4 with TRBJ1-5; D is uncertain. Germline V gene data show CDR1 as MRHNA and CDR2 as SNTAGT. With 3 bases removed from V and 3 bases from J, the gap between germline ends came to 6 bases. The CDR3 sequence is 13 residues long. Here the CDR3 reads CASSERINQPQHF. CDR3 DNA: TGTGCCAGCAGTGAAAGGATCAATCAGCCCCAGCATTTT.

V gene TRBV7-8 combines with J gene TRBJ2-2, with a possible D match to TRBD1 (6 bases). This CDR3 has 16 residues. Germline V gene sequence: CDR1 SGHVS, CDR2 FQNEAQ. With 3 bases removed from V and 0 bases from J, the gap between germline ends came to 11 bases. DNA of the CDR3: TGTGCCAGCAGCTTTGCAGGACAGCCGAACACCGGGGAGCTGTTTTTT. Protein product: CASSFAGQPNTGELFF.

V and J are TRBV27 and TRBJ2-1, with TRBD1 as a possible D gene (6 bases). Trimming cost V 2 bases and J 4 bases, with 6 bases left between them. The CDR3 totals 13 residues. Germline CDR1 reads MNHEY; CDR2 reads SMNVEV (reference sequence). The CDR3 here is CASSLTGYNEQFF. The CDR3 nucleotides are TGTGCCAGCAGTTTAACAGGGTACAATGAGCAGTTCTTC.

This clone has more than one count but fewer than ten. The genes are TRBV27 and TRBJ1-5; 8 positions match TRBD1. The J segment lost 7 bases and the V segment lost 6 bases, leaving 5 bases of the junction unmatched. Germline lookup yields CDR1 MNHEY and CDR2 SMNVEV (reference sequence). This CDR3 has 13 amino acids. The CDR3 sequence: CASSETGVQPQHF. The CDR3 DNA reads as TGTGCCAGCAGCGAGACAGGGGTCCAGCCCCAGCATTTT.